This T cell receptor beta chain originates from a study of Tregs in tolerant kidney transplant recipients. Overall study findings and caveats: Few patients were studied, so findings need validation in larger groups. Biological reproducibility was not directly addressed in this study.

Method: immunoSEQ multiplex PCR; TCRdb's copy keeps in-frame clones and lacks some. The table has roughly 250,000 clones, about 80% seen once; the top ten hold around 0.68%. Trimming took off 4 bases at V and 1 base at J, with 12 bases between the two ends. The CDR3 length is 15 residues. CDR1 and CDR2 (germline): MRHNA, SNTAGT. Thawed PBMCs were FACS-sorted into unstimulated CD4+CD25+CD127- regulatory T cells, CD4+CD25- non-regulatory cells, CD4 and CD8 cells. As regards this clone: What it binds is not known.

The sequenced sample consisted of CD4+ T cells from blood. This TCR was sampled from a human donor in good health. J is TRBJ2-3 and V is TRBV6-4, with a tentative D call TRBD2 (7 bases). The CDR3 here is CASSALGGRTDTQYF. CDR3 nucleotide sequence: TGTGCCAGCAGTGCCCTCGGGGGGCGCACAGATACGCAGTATTTT.